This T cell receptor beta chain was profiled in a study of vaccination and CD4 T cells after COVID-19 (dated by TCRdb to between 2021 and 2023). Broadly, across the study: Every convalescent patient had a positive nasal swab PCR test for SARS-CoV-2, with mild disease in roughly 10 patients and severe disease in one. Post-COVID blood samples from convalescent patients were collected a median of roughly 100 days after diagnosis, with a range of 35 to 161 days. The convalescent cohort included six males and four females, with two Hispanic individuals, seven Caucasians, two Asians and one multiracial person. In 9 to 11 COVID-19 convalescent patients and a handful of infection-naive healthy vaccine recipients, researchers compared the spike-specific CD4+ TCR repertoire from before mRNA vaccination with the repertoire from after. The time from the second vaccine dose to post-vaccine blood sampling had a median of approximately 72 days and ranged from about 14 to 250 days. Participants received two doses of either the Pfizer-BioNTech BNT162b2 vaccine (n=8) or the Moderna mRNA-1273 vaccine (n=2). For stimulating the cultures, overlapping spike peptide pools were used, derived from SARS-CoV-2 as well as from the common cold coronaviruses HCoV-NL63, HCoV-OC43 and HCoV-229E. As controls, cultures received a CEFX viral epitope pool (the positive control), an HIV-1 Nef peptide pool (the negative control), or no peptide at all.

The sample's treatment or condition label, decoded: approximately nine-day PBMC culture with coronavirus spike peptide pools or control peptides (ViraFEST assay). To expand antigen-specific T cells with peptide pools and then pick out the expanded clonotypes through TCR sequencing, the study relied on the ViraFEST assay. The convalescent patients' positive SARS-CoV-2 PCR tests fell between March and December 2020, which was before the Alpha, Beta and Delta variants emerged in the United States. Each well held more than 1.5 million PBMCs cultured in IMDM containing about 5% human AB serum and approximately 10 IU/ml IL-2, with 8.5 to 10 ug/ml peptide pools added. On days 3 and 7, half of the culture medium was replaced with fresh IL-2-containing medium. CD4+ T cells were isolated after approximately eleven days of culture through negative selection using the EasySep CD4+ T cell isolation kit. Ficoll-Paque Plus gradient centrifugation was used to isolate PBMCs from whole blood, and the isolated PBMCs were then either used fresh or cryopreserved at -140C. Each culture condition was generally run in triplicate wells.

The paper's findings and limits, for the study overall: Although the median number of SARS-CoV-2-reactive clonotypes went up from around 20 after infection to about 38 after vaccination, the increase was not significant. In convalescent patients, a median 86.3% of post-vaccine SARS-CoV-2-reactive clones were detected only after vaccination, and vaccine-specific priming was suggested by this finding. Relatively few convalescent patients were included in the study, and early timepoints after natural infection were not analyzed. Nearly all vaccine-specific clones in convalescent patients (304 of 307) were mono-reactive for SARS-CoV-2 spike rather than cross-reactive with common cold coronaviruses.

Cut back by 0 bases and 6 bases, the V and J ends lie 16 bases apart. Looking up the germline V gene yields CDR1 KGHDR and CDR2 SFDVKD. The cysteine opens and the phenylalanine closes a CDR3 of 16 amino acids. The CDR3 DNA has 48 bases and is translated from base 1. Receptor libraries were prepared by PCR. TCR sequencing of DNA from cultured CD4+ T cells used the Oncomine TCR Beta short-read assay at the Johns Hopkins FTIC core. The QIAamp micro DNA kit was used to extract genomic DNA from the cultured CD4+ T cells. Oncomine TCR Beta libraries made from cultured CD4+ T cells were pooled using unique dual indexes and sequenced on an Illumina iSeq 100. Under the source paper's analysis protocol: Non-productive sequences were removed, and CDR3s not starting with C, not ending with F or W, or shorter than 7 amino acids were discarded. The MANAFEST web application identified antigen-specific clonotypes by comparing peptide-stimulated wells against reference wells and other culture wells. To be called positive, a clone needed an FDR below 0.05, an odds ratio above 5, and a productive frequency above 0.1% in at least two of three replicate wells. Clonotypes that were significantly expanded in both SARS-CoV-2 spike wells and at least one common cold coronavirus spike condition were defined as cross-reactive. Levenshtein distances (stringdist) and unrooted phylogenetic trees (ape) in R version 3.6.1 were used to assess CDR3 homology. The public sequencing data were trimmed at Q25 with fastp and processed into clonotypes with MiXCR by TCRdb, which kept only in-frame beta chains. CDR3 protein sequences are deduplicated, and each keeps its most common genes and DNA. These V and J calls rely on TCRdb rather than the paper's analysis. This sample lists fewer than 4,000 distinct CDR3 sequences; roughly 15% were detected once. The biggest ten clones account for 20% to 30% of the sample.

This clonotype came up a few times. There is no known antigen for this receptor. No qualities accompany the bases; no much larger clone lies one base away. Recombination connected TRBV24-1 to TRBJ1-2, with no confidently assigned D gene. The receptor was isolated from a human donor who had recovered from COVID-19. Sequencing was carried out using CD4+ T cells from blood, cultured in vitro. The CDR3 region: CATSDLYHPGKNGYTF. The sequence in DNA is TGTGCCACCAGTGATTTGTATCACCCGGGGAAAAATGGCTACACCTTC.